These 26 T cell receptor beta chains came from one sample sequenced in a study of human T cells and chemical hapten exposure. TCRdb called the RACE reads again in MiXCR, with one record for every CDR3 protein. The table shows fewer than 300,000 distinct CDR3 sequences, with about 9.4% occurring only once. Noted time point: pre-sensitization, week 0. Treatment here: therapeutic diphenylcyclopropenone sensitization with weekly scalp DPC. This sample comprised whole blood, obtained in connection with sensitization to the hapten diphenylcyclopropenone (DPC). The receptors were gathered from a woman in her forties with alopecia areata. Some clones in this sample may be carry-over from other donors' samples.

The V call is TRBV3-1, the J call TRBJ1-1; no clear D. This CDR3 spans 14 amino acids. Trimming pared 1 base from V and 3 bases from J, leaving 9 bases between. Germline CDR1 and CDR2: LGHDT and YNNKEL (reference sequence). The DNA for the CDR3 is TGTGCCAGCAGCCAAGGTGCGGAGTACACTGAAGCTTTCTTT. It yields the protein CASSQGAEYTEAFF.

The V call is TRBV6-5, the J call TRBJ1-3; D gene ambiguous. The V gene's germline CDR1 is MNHEY and CDR2 SVGAGI. Trimming cost V 6 bases and J 6 bases, with 6 bases left between them. The CDR3 has 11 residues. The CDR3 loop is CASSALNTIYF. The CDR3 DNA reads as TGTGCCAGCAGCGCGCTAAACACCATATATTTT.

The V call is TRBV28, the J call TRBJ1-1; 9 nucleotides agree with TRBD1. Trimming cost V 8 bases and J 7 bases; bases outside gene matches: 11. This CDR3 spans 14 amino acids. Germline-derived CDR1 and CDR2 are MDHEN and SYDVKM. CDR3 protein: CASHRTGGSGEAFF. CDR3 in DNA: TGTGCCAGCCACCGAACAGGGGGCAGCGGTGAAGCTTTCTTT. The full variable domain, rest sourced from reference TRBV28 and TRBJ1-1, is DVKVTQSSRYLVKRTGEKVFLECVQDMDHENMFWYRQDPGLGLRLIYFSYDVKMKEKGDIPEGYSVSREKKERFSLILESASTNQTSMYLCASHRTGGSGEAFFGQGTRLTVV.

V gene TRBV7-9 combines with J gene TRBJ2-3; TRBD2 is a possible D gene (5 bases). Trimming shortened V by 1 base and J by 2 bases, and 19 bases separated the two germline ends. From germline, CDR1 is SEHNR and CDR2 FQNEAQ (reference sequence). This CDR3 contains 18 residues. The CDR3: CASSLGGLARGHTDTQYF. The DNA of the CDR3 is TGTGCCAGCAGCTTAGGAGGATTAGCGAGAGGCCACACAGATACGCAGTATTTT.

This chain links TRBV25-1 with TRBJ1-6; tentatively, D is TRBD1 (6 bases). In germline, CDR1 is MGHDK, CDR2 SYGVNS. Trimming removed 0 bases from V and 10 bases from J, with 13 bases in between. The CDR3 extends over 15 amino acids. CDR3 bases: TGTGCCAGCAGTGAATATGGGGGGGCGAGCTCACCCCTCCACTTT. Its translation is CASSEYGGASSPLHF.

The chain joins TRBV12-3 or TRBV12-4 to TRBJ1-1; D gene uncertain. This CDR3 spans 15 amino acids. Trimming removed 2 bases from V and 1 base from J, with 11 bases in between. As DNA, the CDR3 is TGTGCCAGCAGTTTAAACCTTCCGGGGAACACTGAAGCTTTCTTT. Protein sequence: CASSLNLPGNTEAFF.

The sample holds a few counts of this clonotype. The rearrangement joins TRBV20-1 to TRBJ2-3, with TRBD2 matching 16 bases. In germline, CDR1 is DFQATT, CDR2 SNEGSKA (reference sequence). Trimming at V came to 1 base and at J to 6 bases, leaving 1 base not matched to a gene. This CDR3 comprises 15 residues. The CDR3: CSARVGLAGGDTQYF. The CDR3, as DNA: TGCAGTGCTAGAGTGGGACTAGCGGGAGGGGATACGCAGTATTTT.

This clonotype was found many times. This chain connects TRBV29-1 to TRBJ2-5; weak D call: TRBD1 (5 bases). Germline V CDR1 and CDR2: SQVTM, ANQGSEA. The CDR3 is 14 residues long. V gave up 5 bases and J gave up 0 bases, with 13 bases separating them. The CDR3 nucleotides are TGCAGCGTTACGAGACAGACCTACCAAGAGACCCAGTACTTC. Its translation: CSVTRQTYQETQYF.

This chain joins TRBV10-3 and TRBJ2-1; perhaps TRBD1 as D (9 bases). The CDR3 is 15 amino acids. The V gene's germline CDR1 is ENHRY and CDR2 SYGVKD. Between the trimmed V and J ends, which lost 10 bases and 1 base, there was a span of 17 bases. The CDR3 region has the DNA TGTGCCACCCGGGGGGGACAGGGATCCTACAATGAGCAGTTCTTC. It specifies CATRGGQGSYNEQFF.

There are a few counts of this clonotype. This chain joins TRBV29-1 and TRBJ2-7; TRBD2 aligns across 8 bases. Trimming removed 4 bases from V and 2 bases from J; junction bases left unmatched: 4. Germline CDR1 SQVTM, CDR2 ANQGSEA. The CDR3 is made up of 13 amino acids. The CDR3 DNA reads as TGCAGCGTTGTAAGCGGGAGTCCCTACGAGCAGTACTTC. This gives the protein CSVVSGSPYEQYF.

This clonotype has more than one count but fewer than ten. The V and J genes are TRBV7-9 and TRBJ2-1, with 10 bases that match TRBD2. Germline V lookup: CDR1 SEHNR, CDR2 FQNEAQ (reference sequence). This CDR3 has 16 residues. V lost 1 base to trimming and J lost 8 bases; unmatched junction nucleotides: 8. CDR3 amino acids: CASSLGSSGSRDEQFF. Written as DNA, the CDR3 is TGTGCCAGCAGCTTAGGGTCTAGCGGGAGTCGGGATGAGCAGTTCTTC. Drawing the rest from reference TRBV7-9 and TRBJ2-1, the complete variable domain is DTGVSQNPRHKITKRGQNVTFRCDPISEHNRLYWYRQTLGQGPEFLTYFQNEAQLEKSRLLSDRFSAERPKGSFSTLEIQRTEQGDSAMYLCASSLGSSGSRDEQFFGPGTRLTVL.

The rearrangement uses TRBV7-2 and TRBJ2-1; D unclear. Germline-derived CDR1 and CDR2 are SGHTA and FQGNSA. This CDR3 has 13 residues. V dropped 1 base and J dropped 6 bases, with 7 bases sitting between them. This CDR3 is CASSLGNRNEQFF. The CDR3 region has the DNA TGTGCCAGCAGCTTAGGAAATCGCAATGAGCAGTTCTTC.

The chain recombines TRBV28 with TRBJ1-4, with 9 bases identical to TRBD1. Germline lookup yields CDR1 MDHEN and CDR2 SYDVKM. V was clipped by 5 bases and J by 5 bases; unmatched bases: 3. The CDR3 has 14 amino acids. The CDR3 is CASSTGGANEKLFF. The CDR3 DNA follows: TGTGCCAGCAGTACAGGGGGCGCCAATGAAAAACTGTTTTTT.

The sample holds one count of this clonotype. The chain joins TRBV6-5 to TRBJ2-2, with D unclear. The CDR3 extends over 14 amino acids. V gave up 6 bases and J gave up 2 bases, with 10 bases separating them. CDR1 is MNHEY and CDR2 is SVGAGI in the germline V gene. The CDR3 here is CASRTDQNTGELFF. The CDR3 DNA is TGTGCCAGCAGGACCGACCAAAACACCGGGGAGCTGTTTTTT.

This clonotype appeared many times. The chain is built from TRBV12-3 or TRBV12-4 and TRBJ1-5; the D gene is possibly TRBD1 (6 bases). This CDR3 has 15 amino acids. The ends were cut back, 3 bases at V and 0 bases at J, with 9 bases in the middle. CDR3 sequence reads: CASSLDSYSNQPQHF. Here the CDR3 DNA reads TGTGCCAGCAGTTTGGACAGCTATAGCAATCAGCCCCAGCATTTT.

This clonotype was seen a handful of times. The chain is built from TRBV7-2 and TRBJ2-3, with 7 bases identical to TRBD1. Germline V gives CDR1 SGHTA, CDR2 FQGNSA. CDR3 size: 18 residues. Germline trimming cut 5 bases from V and 1 base from J; bases unmatched to any gene: 15. The CDR3 sequence: CASSGGPGKDRRTDTQYF. In DNA form, the CDR3 reads TGTGCCAGCAGCGGAGGACCGGGGAAGGACAGGCGCACAGATACGCAGTATTTT.

The chain combines TRBV28 with TRBJ1-4, with D hard to call. In germline, CDR1 is MDHEN, CDR2 SYDVKM. The CDR3 has 12 amino acids. V lost 5 bases to trimming and J lost 4 bases, with 5 bases between them. The chain's CDR3 is CASSILNEKLFF. The DNA for the CDR3 is TGTGCCAGCAGTATCCTTAATGAAAAACTGTTTTTT.

This sequence joins TRBV29-1 and TRBJ2-5; 7 bases align to TRBD2. This CDR3 contains 15 residues. V lost 6 bases to trimming and J lost 4 bases; unmatched junction nucleotides: 14. Germline CDR1 and CDR2: SQVTM and ANQGSEA. CDR3 nucleotide sequence: TGCAGCGTCGCGCTTCTTGCGGGAGTTACAGAGACCCAGTACTTC. The encoded protein is CSVALLAGVTETQYF. The variable domain in full, with the rest retrieved from reference TRBV29-1 and TRBJ2-5, is SAVISQKPSRDICQRGTSLTIQCQVDSQVTMMFWYRQQPGQSLTLIATANQGSEATYESGFVIDKFPISRPNLTFSTLTVSNMSPEDSSIYLCSVALLAGVTETQYFGPGTRLLVL.

This clonotype was detected only a few times. DNA of the CDR3: TGTGCCAGCAGCCGTAATCGGGACACCAACCCCTACGAGCAGTACTTC. Translation gives CASSRNRDTNPYEQYF. The chain has TRBV6-5 and TRBJ2-7, with TRBD1 as a possible D gene (6 bases). Germline-derived CDR1 and CDR2 are MNHEY and SVGAGI. V gave up 6 bases and J gave up 2 bases, with 20 bases separating them. The CDR3 contains 16 residues.

The chain links TRBV28 to TRBJ2-4, with 9 positions matching TRBD1. The CDR3 consists of 17 residues. Germline values: CDR1 MDHEN, CDR2 SYDVKM. V lost 6 bases and J lost 6; bases outside the gene matches: 15. The CDR3 DNA reads TGTGCCAGCAGCCGGAGCAGAACAGGGGGCGCCGGAAACATTCAGTACTTC. Translating gives CASSRSRTGGAGNIQYF.

This clonotype showed up many times. The V and J genes are TRBV6-5 and TRBJ2-5; perhaps D is TRBD1 or TRBD2 (5 bases each). The CDR3 has 13 residues. Germline V lookup: CDR1 MNHEY, CDR2 SVGAGI. Trimming shortened V by 5 bases and J by 4 bases, and 11 bases separated the two germline ends. The CDR3 bases are TGTGCCAGCAGTGCCCCAGGGAGAGAGACCCAGTACTTC. Protein: CASSAPGRETQYF.

The chain uses TRBV11-3 and TRBJ2-1; 7 bases match TRBD2. The germline gives CDR1 SGHNT, CDR2 YENEEA. V trimming: 5 bases; J trimming: 1 base; junction bases outside the gene matches: 5. The CDR3 has 15 amino acids. The CDR3: CASSPGGLSYNEQFF. The CDR3 DNA follows: TGTGCCAGCAGCCCGGGGGGACTTTCCTACAATGAGCAGTTCTTC.

This clonotype was recorded a few times. V gene TRBV7-2 combines with J gene TRBJ2-1; D gene ambiguous. Trimming removed 3 bases at V and 5 bases at J, with 8 bases between. Germline lookup yields CDR1 SGHTA and CDR2 FQGNSA. The CDR3 length is 13 residues. The CDR3 DNA sequence: TGTGCCAGCAGCTTTGAAGCGAACAATGAGCAGTTCTTC. Its protein product is CASSFEANNEQFF.

CDR3: CSVETGTDTQYF. In DNA form, the CDR3 reads TGCAGCGTTGAGACTGGCACAGATACGCAGTATTTT. The V and J genes are TRBV29-1 and TRBJ2-3; D is undetermined. The CDR3 spans 12 residues. V was pared by 3 bases and J by 1 base, with 5 bases between. Germline assignment: CDR1 SQVTM and CDR2 ANQGSEA.

The chain carries TRBV20-1 and TRBJ2-1; 13 bases fit TRBD2. V was pared by 6 bases and J by 2 bases, with 4 bases of the junction left unmatched. The CDR3 consists of 15 residues. Germline CDR1 reads DFQATT; CDR2 reads SNEGSKA (reference sequence). CDR3 nucleotide sequence: TGCAGTGCCCCGGGACTAGCGGGGCCCTACAATGAGCAGTTCTTC. This gives the protein CSAPGLAGPYNEQFF.

The chain carries TRBV29-1 and TRBJ2-7, with 9 bases lining up with TRBD1. Trimming at V came to 1 base and at J to 2 bases, leaving 0 bases not matched to a gene. Germline V gene data show CDR1 as SQVTM and CDR2 as ANQGSEA. This CDR3 has 13 residues. CDR3 sequence (DNA): TGCAGCGTTGAAGGGGACAGGGCCTACGAGCAGTACTTC. Residues: CSVEGDRAYEQYF.